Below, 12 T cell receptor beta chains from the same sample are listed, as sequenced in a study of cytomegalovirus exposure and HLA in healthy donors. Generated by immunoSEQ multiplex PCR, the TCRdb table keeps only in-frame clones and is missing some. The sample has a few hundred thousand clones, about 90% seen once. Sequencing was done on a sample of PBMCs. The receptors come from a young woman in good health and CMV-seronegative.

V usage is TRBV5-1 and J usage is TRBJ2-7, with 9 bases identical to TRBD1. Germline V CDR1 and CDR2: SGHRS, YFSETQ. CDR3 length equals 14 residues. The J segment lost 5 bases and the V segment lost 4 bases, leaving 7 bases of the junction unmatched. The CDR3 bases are TGCGCCAGCAGCGCGGGGACAGGGCGGAACGAGCAGTACTTC. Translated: CASSAGTGRNEQYF.

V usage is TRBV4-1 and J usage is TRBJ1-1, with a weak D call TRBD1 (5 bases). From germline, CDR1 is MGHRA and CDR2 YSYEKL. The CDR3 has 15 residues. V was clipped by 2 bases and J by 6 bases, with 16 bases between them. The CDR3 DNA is TGCGCCAGCAGCCAACCCACAGGTAAGGTCTCTGAAGCTTTCTTT. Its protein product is CASSQPTGKVSEAFF.

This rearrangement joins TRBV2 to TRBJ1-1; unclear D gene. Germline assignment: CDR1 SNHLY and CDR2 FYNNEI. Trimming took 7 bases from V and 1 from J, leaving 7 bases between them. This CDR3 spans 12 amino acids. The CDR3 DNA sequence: TGTGCCAGCAACTTCCAGAACACTGAAGCTTTCTTT. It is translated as CASNFQNTEAFF.

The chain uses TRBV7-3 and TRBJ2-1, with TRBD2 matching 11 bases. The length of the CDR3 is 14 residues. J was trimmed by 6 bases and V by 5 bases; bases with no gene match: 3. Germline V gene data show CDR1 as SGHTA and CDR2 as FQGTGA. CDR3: CASSTSGGLNEQFF. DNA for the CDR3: TGTGCCAGCAGCACTAGCGGGGGACTCAATGAGCAGTTCTTC.

The CDR3 sequence is CASSLSEQFF. The CDR3 DNA reads as TGTGCCAGCAGCTTGAGTGAGCAGTTCTTC. The chain uses TRBV7-9 and TRBJ2-1, with D unclear. Germline lookup yields CDR1 SEHNR and CDR2 FQNEAQ (reference sequence). The length of the CDR3 is 10 residues. Trimming removed 3 bases at V and 9 bases at J, with 3 bases between.

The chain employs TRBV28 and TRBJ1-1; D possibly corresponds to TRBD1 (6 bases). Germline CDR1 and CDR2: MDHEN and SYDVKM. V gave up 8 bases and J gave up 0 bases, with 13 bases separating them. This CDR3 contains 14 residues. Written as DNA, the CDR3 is TGTGCCAGCCAGGGGTTCGAGATGAACACTGAAGCTTTCTTT. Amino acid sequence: CASQGFEMNTEAFF.

DNA of the CDR3: TGCGCCAGCAGCCGCTGGGCCGCGGGGGAGCAGTACGTC. Its translation: CASSRWAAGEQYV. This chain uses TRBV4-1 with TRBJ2-7; possibly TRBD2 for D (6 bases). With 4 bases removed from V and 7 bases from J, the gap between germline ends came to 14 bases. Germline V gene data show CDR1 as MGHRA and CDR2 as YSYEKL. The CDR3 runs 13 residues.

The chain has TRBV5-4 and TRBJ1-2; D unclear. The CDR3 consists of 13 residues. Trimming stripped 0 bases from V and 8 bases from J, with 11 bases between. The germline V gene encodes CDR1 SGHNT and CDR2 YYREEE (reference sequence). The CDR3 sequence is CASSLAEGRGYTF. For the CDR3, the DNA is TGTGCCAGCAGCTTGGCCGAGGGCCGGGGCTACACCTTC.

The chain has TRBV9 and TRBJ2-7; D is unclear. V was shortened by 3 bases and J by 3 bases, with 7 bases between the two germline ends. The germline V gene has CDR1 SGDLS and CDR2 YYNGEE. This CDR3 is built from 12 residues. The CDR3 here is CASSDGNYEQYF. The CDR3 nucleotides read TGTGCCAGCAGCGATGGCAACTACGAGCAGTACTTC.

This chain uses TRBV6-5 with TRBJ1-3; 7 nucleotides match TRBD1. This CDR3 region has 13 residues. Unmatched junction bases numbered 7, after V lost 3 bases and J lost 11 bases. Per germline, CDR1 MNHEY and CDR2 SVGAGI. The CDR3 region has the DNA TGTGCCAGCAGTTATCGGGGACAGTTCCCCATATATTTT. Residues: CASSYRGQFPIYF.

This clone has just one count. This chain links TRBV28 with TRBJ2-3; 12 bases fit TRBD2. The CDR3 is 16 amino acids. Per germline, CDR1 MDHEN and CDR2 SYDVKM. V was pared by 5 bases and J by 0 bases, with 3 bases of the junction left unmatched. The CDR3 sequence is CASSRTSGGSTDTQYF. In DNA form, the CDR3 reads TGTGCCAGCAGTCGAACTAGCGGGGGGAGCACAGATACGCAGTATTTT.

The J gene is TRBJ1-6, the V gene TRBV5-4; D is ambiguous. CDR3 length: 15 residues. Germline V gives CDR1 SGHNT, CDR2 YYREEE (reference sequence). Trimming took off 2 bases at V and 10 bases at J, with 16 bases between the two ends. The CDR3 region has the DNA TGTGCCAGCAGCTTTTTAAAGGATCCGGGGTCACCCCTCCACTTT. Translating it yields CASSFLKDPGSPLHF.